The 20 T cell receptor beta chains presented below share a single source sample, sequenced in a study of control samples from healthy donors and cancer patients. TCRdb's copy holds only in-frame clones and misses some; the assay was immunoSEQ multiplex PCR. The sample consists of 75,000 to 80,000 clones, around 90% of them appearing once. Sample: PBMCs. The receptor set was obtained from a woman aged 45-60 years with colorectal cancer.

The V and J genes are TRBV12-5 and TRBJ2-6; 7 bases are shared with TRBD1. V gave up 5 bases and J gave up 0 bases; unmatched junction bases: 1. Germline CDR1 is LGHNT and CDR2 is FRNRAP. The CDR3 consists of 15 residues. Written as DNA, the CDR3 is TGTGCTAGTGGTCCAGGGGGCTCTGGGGCCAACGTCCTGACTTTC. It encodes CASGPGGSGANVLTF. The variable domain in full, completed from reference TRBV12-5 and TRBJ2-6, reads DARVTQTPRHKVTEMGQEVTMRCQPILGHNTVFWYRQTMMQGLELLAYFRNRAPLDDSGMPKDRFSAEMPDATLATLKIQPSEPRDSAVYFCASGPGGSGANVLTFGAGSRLTVL.

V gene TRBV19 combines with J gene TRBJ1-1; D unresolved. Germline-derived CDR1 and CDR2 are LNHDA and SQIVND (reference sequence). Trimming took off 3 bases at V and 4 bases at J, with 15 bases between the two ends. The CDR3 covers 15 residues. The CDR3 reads CASSIIPVGPTEAFF. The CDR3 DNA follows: TGTGCCAGTAGTATCATTCCGGTAGGTCCCACTGAAGCTTTCTTT.

CDR3 sequence: CAISDSASGGYLTDTQYF. In nucleotides, the CDR3 is TGTGCCATCAGTGATTCGGCGAGCGGGGGATATCTCACAGATACGCAGTATTTT. This chain connects TRBV10-3 to TRBJ2-3, with 8 bases aligning to TRBD2. J gave up 2 bases and V 3 bases, and 13 bases lay outside the gene matches. The CDR3 totals 18 residues. Per germline, CDR1 ENHRY and CDR2 SYGVKD.

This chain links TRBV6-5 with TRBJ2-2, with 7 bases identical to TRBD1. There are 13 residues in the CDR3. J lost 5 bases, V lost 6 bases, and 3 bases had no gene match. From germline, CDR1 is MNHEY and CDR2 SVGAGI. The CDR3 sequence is CASSDRATGELFF. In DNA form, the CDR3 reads TGTGCCAGCAGCGACAGGGCGACCGGGGAGCTGTTTTTT.

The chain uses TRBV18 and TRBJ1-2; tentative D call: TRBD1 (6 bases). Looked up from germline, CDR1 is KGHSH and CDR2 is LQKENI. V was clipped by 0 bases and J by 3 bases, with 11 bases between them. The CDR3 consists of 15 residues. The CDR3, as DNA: TGTGCCAGCTCACCACCTCCAGGGGACGACTATGGCTACACCTTC. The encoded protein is CASSPPPGDDYGYTF.

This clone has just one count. Written as DNA, the CDR3 is TGCGCCAGCAGTCGAGGACTAGCGGTAAATGAGCAGTTCTTC. Translated, it gives CASSRGLAVNEQFF. This chain joins TRBV4-3 and TRBJ2-1, with 10 nucleotides matching TRBD2. With V trimmed by 6 bases and J by 7 bases, 6 bases remained unmatched. Germline values: CDR1 LGHNA, CDR2 YSLEER. This CDR3 is 14 amino acids long.

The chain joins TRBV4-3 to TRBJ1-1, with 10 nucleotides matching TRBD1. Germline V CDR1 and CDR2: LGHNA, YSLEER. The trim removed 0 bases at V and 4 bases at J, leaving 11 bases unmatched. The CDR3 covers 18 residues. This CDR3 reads CASSQDIATGGKGTEAFF. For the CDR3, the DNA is TGCGCCAGCAGCCAAGACATTGCGACAGGGGGCAAGGGCACTGAAGCTTTCTTT.

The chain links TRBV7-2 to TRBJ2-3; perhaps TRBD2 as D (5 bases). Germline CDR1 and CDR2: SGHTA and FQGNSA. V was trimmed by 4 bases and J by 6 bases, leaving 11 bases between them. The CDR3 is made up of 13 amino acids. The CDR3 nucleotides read TGTGCCAGCAGCTGGCGAGCGGAGGATACGCAGTATTTT. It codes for CASSWRAEDTQYF.

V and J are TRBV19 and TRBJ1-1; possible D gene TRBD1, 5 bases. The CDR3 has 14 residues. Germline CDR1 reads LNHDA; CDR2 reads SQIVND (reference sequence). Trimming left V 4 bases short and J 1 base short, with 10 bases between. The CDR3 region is CASSTGHRNTEAFF. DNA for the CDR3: TGTGCCAGTAGTACAGGGCACCGGAACACTGAAGCTTTCTTT.

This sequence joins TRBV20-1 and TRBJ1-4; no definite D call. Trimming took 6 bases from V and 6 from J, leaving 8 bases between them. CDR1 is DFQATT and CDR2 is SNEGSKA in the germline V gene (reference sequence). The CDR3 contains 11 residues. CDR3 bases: TGCAGTGCCCCACGAGATGAAAAACTGTTTTTT. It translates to CSAPRDEKLFF.

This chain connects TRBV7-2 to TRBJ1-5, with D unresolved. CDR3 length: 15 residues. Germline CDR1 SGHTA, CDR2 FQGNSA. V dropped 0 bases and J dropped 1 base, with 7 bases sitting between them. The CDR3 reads CASSLAPASNQPQHF. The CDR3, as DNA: TGTGCCAGCAGCTTAGCGCCGGCGAGCAATCAGCCCCAGCATTTT.

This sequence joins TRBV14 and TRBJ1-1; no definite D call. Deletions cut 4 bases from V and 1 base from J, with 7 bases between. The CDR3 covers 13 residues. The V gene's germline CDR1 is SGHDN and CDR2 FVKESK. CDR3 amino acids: CASSLYRNTEAFF. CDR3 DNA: TGTGCCAGCAGCCTATACAGGAACACTGAAGCTTTCTTT.

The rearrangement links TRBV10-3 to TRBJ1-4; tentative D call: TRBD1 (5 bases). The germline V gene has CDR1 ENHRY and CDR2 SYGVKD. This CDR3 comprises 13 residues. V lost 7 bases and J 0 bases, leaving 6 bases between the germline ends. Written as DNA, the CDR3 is TGTGCCATCAAAGGGGCAACTAATGAAAAACTGTTTTTT. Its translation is CAIKGATNEKLFF.

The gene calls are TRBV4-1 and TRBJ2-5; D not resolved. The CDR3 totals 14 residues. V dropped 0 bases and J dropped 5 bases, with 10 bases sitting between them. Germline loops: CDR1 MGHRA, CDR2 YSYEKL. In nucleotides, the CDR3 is TGCGCCAGCAGCCAAGATCCCCAGATGGAGACCCAGTACTTC. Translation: CASSQDPQMETQYF.

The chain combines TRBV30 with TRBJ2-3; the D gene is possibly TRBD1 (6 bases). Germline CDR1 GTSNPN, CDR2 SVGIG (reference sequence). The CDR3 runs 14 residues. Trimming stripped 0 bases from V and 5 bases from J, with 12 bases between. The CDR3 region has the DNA TGTGCCTGGAGTGTCTCAGGGGCGGGAGATACGCAGTATTTT. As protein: CAWSVSGAGDTQYF.

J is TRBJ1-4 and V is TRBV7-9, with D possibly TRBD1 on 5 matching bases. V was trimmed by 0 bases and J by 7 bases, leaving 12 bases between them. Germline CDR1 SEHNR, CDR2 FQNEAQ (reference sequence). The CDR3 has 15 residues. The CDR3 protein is CASSLAVLGGEKLFF. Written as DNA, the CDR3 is TGTGCCAGCAGCTTAGCGGTCCTCGGGGGTGAAAAACTGTTTTTT.

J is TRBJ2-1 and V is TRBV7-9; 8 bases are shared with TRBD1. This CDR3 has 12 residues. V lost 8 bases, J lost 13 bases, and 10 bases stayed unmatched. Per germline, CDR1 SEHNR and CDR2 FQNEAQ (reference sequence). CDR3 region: CASGSGGVSQFF. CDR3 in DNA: TGTGCCAGCGGGTCAGGGGGCGTTAGTCAGTTCTTC.

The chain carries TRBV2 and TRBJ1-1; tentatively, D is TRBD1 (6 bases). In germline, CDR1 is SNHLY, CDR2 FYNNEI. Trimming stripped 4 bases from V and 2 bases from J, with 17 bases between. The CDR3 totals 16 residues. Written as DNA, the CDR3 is TGTGCCAGCAGTGGCAACAGGGAGGAGGCAAACACTGAAGCTTTCTTT. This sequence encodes CASSGNREEANTEAFF.

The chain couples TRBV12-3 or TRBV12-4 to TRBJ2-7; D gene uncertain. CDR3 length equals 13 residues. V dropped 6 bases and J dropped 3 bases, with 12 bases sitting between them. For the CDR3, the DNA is TGTGCCAGCAGCCAAAAGGGTTACTACGAGCAGTACGTC. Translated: CASSQKGYYEQYV.

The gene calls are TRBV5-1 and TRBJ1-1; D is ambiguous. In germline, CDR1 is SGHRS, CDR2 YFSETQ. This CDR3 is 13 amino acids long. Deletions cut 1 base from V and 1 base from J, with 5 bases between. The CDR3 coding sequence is TGCGCCAGCAGCTTGAGGGAGAACACTGAAGCTTTCTTT. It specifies CASSLRENTEAFF.